The 8 T cell receptor beta chains given below trace back to one sample, sequenced in a study of blood T cell repertoires in COVID-19. Assay: immunoSEQ multiplex PCR; the TCRdb copy retains only in-frame clones and omits some. The table lists around 330,000 clones, about nine tenths of them singletons. Sequencing was carried out using PBMCs or T cells enriched from blood (not recorded which). These TCRs come from a man in his fifties or sixties who had recovered from COVID-19.

CDR3 nucleotide sequence: TGTGCCACCAGTGATATTCGGACAGGGGCGTCCGGGGAGCTGTTTTTT. It is translated as CATSDIRTGASGELFF. The V gene is TRBV24-1, the J gene TRBJ2-2, with 9 bases lining up with TRBD1. The germline gives CDR1 KGHDR, CDR2 SFDVKD. V was pared by 3 bases and J by 6 bases, with 7 bases of the junction left unmatched. The CDR3 is 16 residues long.

J is TRBJ2-2 and V is TRBV6-2 or TRBV6-3; a possible D gene is TRBD1 (5 bases). V was pared by 2 bases and J by 6 bases, with 13 bases between. The CDR3 contains 15 residues. CDR1 and CDR2 from the germline V gene are MNHEY and SVGEGT. The CDR3 loop reads CASSYPRVVSGELFF. The CDR3 bases are TGTGCCAGCAGTTACCCCAGGGTAGTGTCCGGGGAGCTGTTTTTT.

The chain uses TRBV6-1 and TRBJ2-1; the match to TRBD2 covers 9 bases. The CDR3 runs 18 residues. Germline CDR1 and CDR2: MNHNS and SASEGT. V lost 1 base to trimming and J lost 2 bases; unmatched junction nucleotides: 9. CDR3 bases: TGTGCCAGCAGTGAAGAGTTCATGGCGGGAGGGCCCTACAATGAGCAGTTCTTC. Translated: CASSEEFMAGGPYNEQFF.

The chain recombines TRBV2 with TRBJ1-1; no reliable D call. The V end was cut by 6 bases, the J end by 0 bases, with 8 bases between. Germline lookup yields CDR1 SNHLY and CDR2 FYNNEI. This CDR3 comprises 13 residues. CDR3 bases: TGTGCCAGCAGGGGCAGTATGAACACTGAAGCTTTCTTT. It yields the protein CASRGSMNTEAFF.

The chain is built from TRBV5-1 and TRBJ1-3, with 7 bases identical to TRBD1. The germline V gene encodes CDR1 SGHRS and CDR2 YFSETQ. The length of the CDR3 is 17 residues. The J segment lost 0 bases and the V segment lost 4 bases, leaving 10 bases of the junction unmatched. In DNA, the CDR3 is TGCGCCAGCAGCCCGGGGGACAGCCCCTTCTCTGGAAACACCATATATTTT. Its protein is CASSPGDSPFSGNTIYF.

The chain is built from TRBV9 and TRBJ2-2; 8 bases are shared with TRBD1. The CDR3 spans 14 residues. From germline, CDR1 is SGDLS and CDR2 YYNGEE. J was trimmed by 7 bases and V by 4 bases; bases with no gene match: 6. CDR3 DNA: TGTGCCAGCAGCCCACGACAGGGGTACGGGGAGCTGTTTTTT. It encodes CASSPRQGYGELFF.

The V gene is TRBV3-1 (or the pseudogene TRBV3-2), the J gene TRBJ2-4; D ambiguous. The germline gives CDR1 LGHDT, CDR2 YNNKEL (reference sequence). The V end lost 4 bases, the J end lost 1 base, and 11 bases lay between the germline ends. This CDR3 has 15 amino acids. CDR3 nucleotides: TGTGCCAGCAGCCCAGCACCCGGGGCCAAAAACATTCAGTACTTC. This encodes CASSPAPGAKNIQYF.

The chain links TRBV7-2 to TRBJ2-7; D is unresolved. This CDR3 contains 18 residues. Germline V gene lookup returns CDR1 SGHTA and CDR2 FQGNSA. V gave up 5 bases and J gave up 0 bases, with 23 bases separating them. The CDR3 sequence is CASSIRGGSSVYSYEQYF. CDR3 coding DNA: TGTGCCAGCAGCATCCGCGGTGGTAGCAGCGTCTACTCCTACGAGCAGTACTTC.